The 27 T cell receptor beta chains listed next were all sequenced from one sample in a study of T cells in Graves' hyperthyroidism and ophthalmopathy. Amplified TCR beta CDR3 regions came from RNA transcripts. Researchers ran a first-round RT-PCR on the TCR CDR3 using the HTBI primer set. One entry per CDR3 protein results from TCRdb running MiXCR on the multiplex PCR reads. The sample lists approximately 590,000 distinct CDR3 sequences, 15% to 18% seen once, with roughly 6.6% in the top ten. The sequenced sample was blood. Receptors were obtained from a woman younger than 45 with Graves' hyperthyroidism.

This clonotype appeared many times. V and J are TRBV2 and TRBJ2-7; no definite D call. Germline CDR1 and CDR2: SNHLY and FYNNEI. Between the trimmed V and J ends, which lost 10 bases and 2 bases, there was a span of 12 bases. The CDR3 contains 12 residues. CDR3 sequence: CATSIGTYEQYF. DNA of the CDR3: TGTGCCACCTCGATAGGCACCTACGAGCAGTACTTC. Supplemented by reference TRBV2 and TRBJ2-7, the full variable domain reads EPEVTQTPSHQVTQMGQEVILRCVPISNHLYFYWYRQILGQKVEFLVSFYNNEISEKSEIFDDQFSVERPDGSNFTLKIRSTKLEDSAMYFCATSIGTYEQYFGPGTRLTVT.

The CDR3 region is CSASHDTELWNTEAFF. CDR3 DNA sequence: TGCAGTGCTAGTCACGACACGGAGCTTTGGAACACTGAAGCTTTCTTT. The V gene is TRBV20-1, the J gene TRBJ1-1; no definite D call. Germline V gene data show CDR1 as DFQATT and CDR2 as SNEGSKA (reference sequence). This CDR3 has 16 amino acids. V lost 3 bases and J lost 1, with 18 bases in between.

This clonotype showed up many times. This chain connects TRBV20-1 to TRBJ2-5; 11 bases align to TRBD2. Germline CDR1 DFQATT, CDR2 SNEGSKA (reference sequence). Unmatched junction bases numbered 4, after V lost 5 bases and J lost 5 bases. The CDR3 is 13 residues long. The CDR3 DNA reads as TGCAGTGCTGAGACTAGCGGGATGGAGACCCAGTACTTC. Translated, it gives CSAETSGMETQYF.

This chain links TRBV9 with TRBJ2-1; 10 nucleotides match TRBD2. The CDR3 runs 18 residues. V shed 0 bases and J 0 bases; nucleotides not matched to a gene: 6. The germline V gene encodes CDR1 SGDLS and CDR2 YYNGEE. The CDR3 region has the DNA TGTGCCAGCAGCGTAGGGGCTAGCGGGAGAACCTCCTACAATGAGCAGTTCTTC. Translated: CASSVGASGRTSYNEQFF.

The chain is built from TRBV2 and TRBJ2-3; possibly TRBD2 for D (6 bases). The V gene lost 6 bases and the J gene lost 1 base, with 17 bases spanning the gap. The CDR3 runs to 16 residues. CDR1 is SNHLY and CDR2 is FYNNEI in the germline V gene. CDR3 nucleotide sequence: TGTGCCAGCAGGGGTGGGGCGGGGCGGGGCACAGATACGCAGTATTTT. Protein product: CASRGGAGRGTDTQYF.

Many counts were recorded for this clonotype. The chain carries TRBV28 and TRBJ2-3; 11 nucleotides align to TRBD2. The CDR3 covers 15 residues. Trimming took 3 bases from V and 7 from J; bases not matched to a gene: 6. The germline V gene has CDR1 MDHEN and CDR2 SYDVKM. The CDR3 protein is CASSFKASGRYTQYF. Here the CDR3 DNA reads TGTGCCAGCAGTTTTAAGGCTAGCGGGAGGTATACGCAGTATTTT.

The chain has TRBV6-1 and TRBJ2-1, with 8 bases fitting TRBD2. The CDR3 covers 14 residues. Per the germline V gene, CDR1 is MNHNS and CDR2 is SASEGT. Trimming removed 5 bases from V and 7 bases from J; junction bases left unmatched: 7. The CDR3 region is CASSNLAGGNEQFF. The CDR3 DNA is TGTGCCAGCAGTAACCTAGCGGGTGGGAATGAGCAGTTCTTC.

This clonotype was seen many times. The chain is built from TRBV2 and TRBJ2-7; 7 nucleotides agree with TRBD1. The V and J ends lost 8 bases and 1 base, in that order; junction bases with no gene match: 8. CDR1 is SNHLY, CDR2 FYNNEI, per germline. CDR3 length equals 14 residues. CDR3: CASADPGQSYEQYF. The DNA for the CDR3 is TGTGCCAGCGCAGACCCGGGACAGTCCTACGAGCAGTACTTC.

V gene TRBV18 combines with J gene TRBJ1-2; D gene unclear. The CDR3 runs 14 residues. V was clipped by 2 bases and J by 1 base, with 8 bases between them. Germline V gene lookup returns CDR1 KGHSH and CDR2 LQKENI. CDR3 residues: CASSPGADNYGYTF. The CDR3 bases are TGTGCCAGCTCACCAGGCGCAGATAACTATGGCTACACCTTC.

This clonotype has at least ten counts. The V call is TRBV27, the J call TRBJ2-3, with TRBD2 matching 8 bases. CDR1 is MNHEY and CDR2 is SMNVEV in the germline V gene (reference sequence). This CDR3 is 18 amino acids long. V lost 6 bases, J lost 5 bases, and 19 bases stayed unmatched. This CDR3 is CASRMDGYSGRYRDTQYF. The CDR3 nucleotides are TGTGCCAGCAGAATGGACGGGTACAGCGGGAGATATAGAGATACGCAGTATTTT.

A word on this clonotype: Sequence at one end of the junction differs from germline and may be a read error. The chain has TRBV7-7 and TRBJ2-1; TRBD2 matches 8 bases. Germline V gives CDR1 SSHAT, CDR2 FNYEAQ (reference sequence). The CDR3 extends over 15 amino acids. CDR3 sequence: CASSFSPGGRDEQFF. CDR3 sequence (DNA): TGTGCTAGCAGCTTCTCCCCGGGAGGGCGCGATGAGCAGTTCTTC.

Concerning this clonotype: This may be a read error: a much more frequent sequence differs by one nucleotide. V and J are TRBV7-9 and TRBJ2-5; TRBD1 agrees at 11 bases. Germline CDR1 reads SEHNR; CDR2 reads FQNEAQ (reference sequence). The ends lost 4 bases at V and 7 bases at J; junction bases unmatched: 2. This CDR3 is built from 13 residues. In DNA form, the CDR3 reads TGTGCCAGCAGCTCGGGACAGGGGGGGACCCAGTACTTC. This gives the protein CASSSGQGGTQYF.

This clonotype has more than one count but fewer than ten. This chain joins TRBV19 and TRBJ2-1, with 9 bases identical to TRBD2. The CDR3 length is 18 residues. The V gene's germline CDR1 is LNHDA and CDR2 SQIVND (reference sequence). With 3 bases clipped from V and 7 bases from J, the junction kept 16 bases outside the gene matches. The CDR3 is CASSIGQGRASGENEQFF. For the CDR3, the DNA is TGTGCCAGTAGTATTGGTCAGGGGAGGGCTAGCGGGGAGAATGAGCAGTTCTTC.

In its sample, this clonotype was seen many times. V usage is TRBV7-2 and J usage is TRBJ2-7; D might be TRBD1 (5 bases). CDR3 length: 13 residues. V gave up 6 bases and J gave up 3 bases, with 12 bases separating them. Germline values: CDR1 SGHTA, CDR2 FQGNSA. CDR3 sequence (DNA): TGTGCCAGCAGTTATACAGGAAACTACGAGCAGTACTTC. Translation gives CASSYTGNYEQYF.

The table lists this clonotype with many counts. The chain combines TRBV28 with TRBJ2-3; D remains ambiguous. V dropped 3 bases and J dropped 0 bases, with 10 bases sitting between them. Per germline, CDR1 MDHEN and CDR2 SYDVKM. This CDR3 region has 15 residues. DNA for the CDR3: TGTGCCAGCAGTTTTGGCATTACTAGCACAGATACGCAGTATTTT. This gives the protein CASSFGITSTDTQYF.

This sequence joins TRBV13 and TRBJ1-6; D gene ambiguous. The germline V gene has CDR1 PRHDT and CDR2 FYEKMQ (reference sequence). This CDR3 is 15 amino acids long. Trimming cost V 2 bases and J 10 bases, with 15 bases left between them. The CDR3 loop reads CASSLNSRVTSPLHF. The CDR3, as DNA: TGTGCCAGCAGCTTAAATTCCCGGGTAACCTCACCCCTCCACTTT.

This clonotype has a count of ten or more. This sequence joins TRBV6-1 and TRBJ1-2, with D perhaps TRBD1 (5 bases). This CDR3 contains 11 residues. V was shortened by 8 bases and J by 4 bases, with 8 bases between the two germline ends. Germline assignment: CDR1 MNHNS and CDR2 SASEGT. For the CDR3, the DNA is TGTGCCAGCGGGCAGGGCTATGGCTACACCTTC. Its protein is CASGQGYGYTF.

This clonotype has at least ten counts. The chain has TRBV20-1 and TRBJ2-1; possible D gene TRBD2, 5 bases. The V gene's germline CDR1 is DFQATT and CDR2 SNEGSKA (reference sequence). The ends were cut back, 0 bases at V and 10 bases at J, with 10 bases in the middle. This CDR3 region has 12 residues. CDR3 sequence reads: CSARDLGKEQFF. The DNA for the CDR3 is TGCAGTGCTAGAGATCTCGGGAAGGAGCAGTTCTTC.

This clonotype was observed many times. The J gene is TRBJ2-1, the V gene TRBV7-2; no definite D call. The CDR3 spans 14 residues. Germline V gene lookup returns CDR1 SGHTA and CDR2 FQGNSA. Trimming took 2 bases from V and 8 from J, leaving 13 bases between them. CDR3 in amino acids: CASSLSVDSYEQFF. CDR3 DNA: TGTGCCAGCAGCTTATCAGTTGATTCGTATGAGCAGTTCTTC. Full variable domain (missing parts from reference TRBV7-2 and TRBJ2-1): GAGVSQSPSNKVTEKGKDVELRCDPISGHTALYWYRQSLGQGLEFLIYFQGNSAPDKSGLPSDRFSAERTGGSVSTLTIQRTQQEDSAVYLCASSLSVDSYEQFFGPGTRLTVL.

This clonotype was seen many times. The V and J genes are TRBV11-2 and TRBJ2-5; no reliable D call. Germline-derived CDR1 and CDR2 are SGHAT and FQNNGV. The V gene lost 1 base and the J gene lost 5 bases, with 8 bases spanning the gap. This CDR3 has 13 amino acids. CDR3 amino acids: CASSLADPETQYF. CDR3 sequence (DNA): TGTGCCAGCAGCTTAGCGGATCCGGAGACCCAGTACTTC.

The J gene is TRBJ2-1, the V gene TRBV7-3; TRBD2 matches at 12 bases. The CDR3 runs to 18 residues. Looked up from germline, CDR1 is SGHTA and CDR2 is FQGTGA. Trimming at V came to 2 bases and at J to 4 bases, leaving 9 bases not matched to a gene. CDR3 protein: CASSLDLAGGPSYNEQFF. DNA for the CDR3: TGTGCCAGCAGCTTAGATCTAGCGGGAGGGCCCTCGTACAATGAGCAGTTCTTC.

This clonotype appeared a few times. The chain's CDR3 is CASSQDVAGAAVWAGELFF. CDR3 DNA sequence: TGTGCCAGCAGCCAAGATGTAGCGGGAGCCGCGGTTTGGGCCGGGGAGCTGTTTTTT. The chain is built from TRBV3-1 and TRBJ2-2, with 9 bases matching TRBD2. The CDR3 covers 19 residues. The junction had 14 bases not matched to a gene; V was cut back by 0 bases and J by 6 bases. Germline values: CDR1 LGHDT, CDR2 YNNKEL (reference sequence).

This clonotype was seen a few times. This chain joins TRBV28 and TRBJ1-3, with D unclear. The CDR3 is made up of 14 amino acids. Germline V gene data show CDR1 as MDHEN and CDR2 as SYDVKM. Trimming pared 3 bases from V and 7 bases from J, leaving 13 bases between. In DNA form, the CDR3 reads TGTGCCAGCAGTTTGACGCCCCTCCGGAACACCATATATTTT. Translating gives CASSLTPLRNTIYF.

This clonotype was detected many times. The genes are TRBV20-1 and TRBJ2-3; perhaps TRBD1 as D (5 bases). Germline V gene sequence: CDR1 DFQATT, CDR2 SNEGSKA (reference sequence). This CDR3 is 14 amino acids long. Trimming shortened V by 1 base and J by 2 bases, and 10 bases separated the two germline ends. The CDR3 loop reads CSARVQGNTDTQYF. The CDR3 DNA reads TGCAGTGCTAGAGTTCAGGGAAACACAGATACGCAGTATTTT.

This chain links TRBV10-3 with TRBJ2-2, with a weak D call TRBD1 (8 bases). V dropped 6 bases and J dropped 5 bases, with 22 bases sitting between them. The CDR3 consists of 17 residues. The germline gives CDR1 ENHRY, CDR2 SYGVKD. In nucleotides, the CDR3 is TGTGCCATCAGAGGATCGCAGGGGGCGCGGGAGACCGGGGAGCTGTTTTTT. Translation: CAIRGSQGARETGELFF.

This clonotype was seen ten or more times. CDR3 residues: CAIWGGGPNNEQFF. The CDR3 DNA follows: TGTGCCATCTGGGGGGGAGGGCCGAACAATGAGCAGTTCTTC. This chain joins TRBV10-3 and TRBJ2-1, with 7 bases matching TRBD2. Germline lookup yields CDR1 ENHRY and CDR2 SYGVKD. J was trimmed by 5 bases and V by 8 bases; bases with no gene match: 9. CDR3 length: 14 amino acids.

This clonotype was detected only a few times. The V and J genes are TRBV7-9 and TRBJ2-1; TRBD1 might be the D (6 bases). V gave up 5 bases and J gave up 10 bases, with 12 bases separating them. The CDR3 is made up of 12 amino acids. CDR1 and CDR2 from the germline V gene are SEHNR and FQNEAQ (reference sequence). The CDR3 sequence is CASSASGTEQFF. CDR3 in DNA: TGTGCCAGCAGCGCTTCCGGGACAGAGCAGTTCTTC.